The T cell receptor (beta chain) under discussion was sequenced for a study of regulatory T cells in long-lasting Graves disease. Broader study findings: There were preferences for TRBV28, TRBJ1-2 and TRBJ2-5 in persistent disease. Researchers reported studying only peripheral blood, not thyroid tissue.

Noted time point: newly diagnosed GD, antithyroid drugs for less than 3 months. Researchers made the TCR library from RNA that was extracted from PBMCs. This clonotype was recorded many times. Its antigen is still unknown. Germline V gene data show CDR1 as MDHEN and CDR2 as SYDVKM. V dropped 5 bases and J dropped 3 bases, with 16 bases sitting between them. The CDR3 is made up of 15 amino acids. Relying on iRepertoire HTBI primers and Arm-PCR of CDR3 regions, the team built TCR beta libraries. TCRdb independently ran MiXCR on the multiplex PCR reads; one entry per CDR3 protein. Of about 430,000 distinct CDR3 sequences in the sample, about 15% are singletons; the top ten hold about 8.3%. The data also belong to a second study, concerning T cells in Graves' hyperthyroidism and ophthalmopathy. That study adds: Carried out on the TCR CDR3, a first-round RT-PCR used the HTBI primer set.

The rearrangement joins TRBV28 to TRBJ1-2; D is uncertain. Material: peripheral blood mononuclear cells (PBMCs), obtained at new diagnosis, from a patient treated with antithyroid drugs. The clonotype was recovered from a woman between 35 and 50 years old with Graves disease. The CDR3 DNA follows: TGTGCCAGCAGTCCAACACCTTTTCTTTACTATGGCTACACCTTC. It translates to CASSPTPFLYYGYTF.